The text below deals with one TCR beta chain. What this receptor recognizes is not known. Base qualities are missing; no much larger clone stands one base away. These data come from a study of blood T cell repertoires in COVID-19 (dated by TCRdb to 2018 to 2020). Looking at the study overall: The collaborator samples originated in the United States, Italy and Spain and spanned the acute and convalescent phases of COVID-19. The material from the prospective study consisted of cDNA or gDNA derived from T cells, B-cell-depleted T cells, or PBMCs. The dataset comprised deeply sampled blood TCRbeta repertoires from subjects exposed to, actively infected with, or recovered from COVID-19. The repertoires were made available in a free public database intended to serve as a resource for research on the immune response to SARS-CoV-2. The samples were drawn from the first 160 participants of the ongoing ImmuneRACE study and from over 950 subjects provided by 6 global collaborators. A de-identified subject ID, COVID-19 status, age in years and sex were almost always included in the sample metadata. HLA class I and class II types, where available, came from metadata supplied by the sample provider rather than from assay-based typing. General findings and caveats noted by the study authors: The amount of clinical and demographic metadata varied by source and participant and was provided uncurated.

The immunoSEQ Assay, a bias-controlled multiplex PCR, was used to amplify TCRbeta CDR3 regions from genomic DNA. As for the original processing: Nucleated cell counts per sample were estimated from amplification of reference gene primers within the assay. To quantify the absolute abundance of each unique TCRbeta CDR3 rearrangement, sequence reads were collapsed and filtered. For each sample, productive Simpson clonality was calculated as the square root of Simpson's diversity index over productive rearrangements. TCRdb obtained this table from immuneACCESS and retained in-frame rearrangements with V and J assigned. These tables miss some clones; where compared with another copy, unresolved V genes account for less than half of the shortfall, and the remainder is unexplained. V and J calls and clone size follow that table, whereas D and trimming were derived from the DNA. This sample has 150,000 to 200,000 clones in its table, and roughly 82% of those were observed once. The biggest ten clones account for 9.5% to 12% of the sample.

Enrolling through a virtual design, the prospective study's participants ranged in age from roughly 18 to 89 years and lived across 20 to 30 United States geographic areas. Cohort assignment in the prospective study relied on participant-reported clinical history from a screening survey and a study questionnaire. Recovered participants in ImmuneRACE Cohort 3 were defined by two consecutive negative NP/OP PCR tests, clearance by a healthcare professional, or resolution of symptoms. In the prospective study, whole blood, serum and a nasopharyngeal or oropharyngeal swab were collected from each participant by mobile phlebotomists. Participants in the prospective study had the option to provide additional blood draws and questionnaires over a roughly 2-month period. Blood samples from the prospective study were shipped frozen or at room temperature prior to DNA extraction. CDR1 and CDR2, per the germline V gene, are SGHRS and YFSETQ. The CDR3 numbers 15 residues from cysteine through phenylalanine. Of all the DNA, just the CDR3 is kept, 45 bases in frame from base 1. Germline trimming: 3 bases from V, 5 bases from J; junction bases outside gene matches: 8.

The sequence links TRBV5-1 to TRBJ2-5, with 9 junctional bases fitting TRBD2. The clonotype originates from a man aged 50 or older who had recovered from COVID-19. Source material: PBMCs or T cells enriched from blood (not recorded which). This receptor carries the CDR3 CASSSSSGVGETQYF. The DNA is TGCGCCAGCAGCTCTTCTAGCGGGGTGGGGGAGACCCAGTACTTC.